Included here is one T cell receptor beta chain sequence, with context. The target antigen is unknown. The data were taken from a study of CD8+ T cells in alopecia areata. As for the study in general: Twice daily, treated patients received 5 to 10 mg of oral tofacitinib. Study results and limitations: With tofacitinib ongoing, many expanded lesional clones persisted in both scalp and blood. The study found higher clonality in lesional than normal scalp, especially in alopecia totalis/universalis.

RNA was extracted and reverse transcribed into cDNA as the sequencing template. The data were produced by immunoSEQ multiplex PCR, yet TCRdb's version contains in-frame clones alone and is incomplete. The data show hundreds of thousands of clones, approximately 65% seen once. Treatment in this sample: oral pan-JAK inhibitor, 5-10 mg twice daily. It was from alopecia areata patients that lesional scalp punch biopsies and peripheral blood were collected. The source material was CD4+ T cells sorted from blood, sampled at week 44, from a patient treated with tofacitinib. The clonotype was recovered from a human donor with alopecia areata.

The CDR3 here is CASSPAGQETRGYTF. In DNA form, the CDR3 reads TGCGCCAGCAGCCCAGCGGGGCAGGAGACTCGTGGCTACACCTTC. V usage is TRBV5-1 and J usage is TRBJ1-2; TRBD1 might be the D (5 bases). The CDR3 spans 15 residues. Germline CDR1 is SGHRS and CDR2 is YFSETQ. Deletions cut 4 bases from V and 7 bases from J, with 20 bases between.